This T cell receptor (beta chain) came from a study of identical twins listed by TCRdb under 2016. Study-level background: To test whether fetal clonotypes persist, this study deep-sequenced TCR alpha and beta repertoires from monozygotic twins, from unrelated adults of various ages, and from cord blood. To rule out contamination, the twin experiments were replicated at different times with different library preparation protocols. Overall study outcomes, separate from this receptor: Excess twin sharing in beta out-of-frame sequences was weaker because fewer shared sequences lowered the signal-to-noise ratio. Zero-insertion analyses could be partly confounded by invariant T cells such as MAIT and iNKT, though diverse VJ usage argued against such confounding for most clonotypes. Compared with coincidental sharing between unrelated individuals, out-of-frame TCR alpha sequences shared between twins had an excess of sequences with low generation probability. Conclusions relied on cross-sectional statistical analysis, since the same donors could not be followed over many years. Out-of-frame TCR alpha sharing in monozygotic twins was systematically underestimated by recombination models, whereas sharing between unrelated individuals was in agreement with the recombination models. Abundant cord blood beta clonotypes had fewer insertions, young adult naive repertoires showed a similar but weaker trend, and memory repertoires showed no such trend.

Libraries were prepared through 5' RACE. Reads for this sample came from an Illumina HiSeq 2000. A universal primer binding site was added through template switching, and the final cDNA carried a unique molecular identifier so that TCR cDNA molecules could be counted accurately. Specific primers in the conserved constant-segment region were used to synthesize first-strand cDNA for TCR alpha and beta chains. Each cDNA library was double barcoded, with a SMART-Mk sample barcode plus Illumina barcodes, to control for contamination. TruSeq adapter sequences along with Illumina sample barcodes were introduced in two successive PCR steps. The TCR alpha and beta cDNA libraries were sequenced on the Illumina HiSeq platform using custom primers. Under the source paper's analysis protocol: Raw reads were processed with MiGEC to extract unique molecular identifiers, and MiXCR was used to determine CDR3 positions. For each individual, recombination models were inferred using an EM algorithm with the repgenHMM and IGoR tools. Shared clonotype analysis was performed with the tcR package in R, normalizing sharing by the product of cloneset sizes. Out-of-frame nonproductive sequences were analyzed to study raw recombination free of thymic and clonal selection effects. TCRdb trimmed the raw reads at Q25, called clones with MiXCR and kept productive beta chains. Duplicate CDR3 protein sequences are folded into a single record with the most common DNA and genes. The V and J calls and clone size are TCRdb's, not the authors'. In this sample the table shows a few hundred thousand distinct CDR3 sequences, approximately 17% of which occur a single time. 9.5% to 15% of the sample is in the top ten clones.

Only healthy Caucasian donors were included. Three unrelated non-twin adults were also sequenced: a male aged 18 to 30, a male aged 50 to 60 and a female aged 50 to 60. Miltenyi CD45RO+ enrichment and human naive T-cell isolation kits were used to isolate memory (CD45RO+) and naive T cells from PBMC. The sample holds many counts of this clonotype. Its antigen is still unknown. Base qualities are not at hand, and no much larger clone is one base apart. The CDR3 starts with the cysteine, ends with the phenylalanine, and has 17 residues. Left in the record is the CDR3 DNA by itself, 51 bases read in frame from the first base. The germline V and J ends show losses of 1 base and 0 bases respectively, and no gene match explains 5 bases of the junction. For CDR1 and CDR2, the germline V gene (reference sequence) lists DFQATT and SNEGSKA.

Sequencing was done on a sample of naive T cells sorted from blood. The cell subset or site label, as the study defines it: cells isolated with a human naive T-cell isolation kit. The V and J genes are TRBV20-1 and TRBJ2-3; 12 middle bases align to TRBD2. The sequence derives from a man between 45 and 60 years old in good health. The CDR3 protein: CSARAGLAGKSTDTQYF. The DNA sequence is as follows: TGCAGTGCTAGAGCGGGACTAGCGGGCAAAAGCACAGATACGCAGTATTTT.